This is a list of T cell receptor beta chains from one sample in a study of blood T cells in healthy people across ages. TCRdb analysed the 5' RACE reads with MiXCR anew, one entry per CDR3 protein. The table lists about 630,000 distinct CDR3 sequences, over 20% of them singletons. The specimen sequenced was blood. The receptor source for this set is a man between 65 and 85 years old in good health. Each CDR3 is given with its conserved first and last residue. The D gene is left open where the match is weak. Some rows mark clone size as missing; the rest say once, few, many or name a class of expanded clone.

J gene | clone size | V gene | D gene | CDR3 DNA | CDR3 protein
TRBJ2-1 | many | TRBV27 | NA | TGTGCCAGCAGTTTATCGAAACTAGCAGGAGGGGCTTACAATGAGCAGTTCTTC | CASSLSKLAGGAYNEQFF
TRBJ1-3 | few | TRBV14 | TRBD1 | TGTGCCAGCAGCCTCAGGGGGGCCGGTGGAAACACCATATATTTT | CASSLRGAGGNTIYF
TRBJ2-5 | few | TRBV5-4 | NA | TGTGCCAGCAGCTTGGCGCAAAACCAAGAGACCCAGTACTTC | CASSLAQNQETQYF
TRBJ2-2 | few | TRBV7-9 | TRBD1 | TGTGCCAGCAGCAAGGGGACAGTCCTGTCAATCCCCGGGGAGCTGTTTTTT | CASSKGTVLSIPGELFF
TRBJ2-1 | many | TRBV4-3 | NA | TGCGCCAGCAGCCAAGACGGTATCCGGGACGTTGAGCAGTTCTTC | CASSQDGIRDVEQFF
TRBJ2-1 | NA | TRBV5-1 | NA | TGCGCCAGCAGCTTTTGGCTTGCGGGTAGAGATGAGCAGTTCTTC | CASSFWLAGRDEQFF
TRBJ2-7 | NA | TRBV6-6 | TRBD2 | TGTGCCAGCAGAGGGACTAGCGGGACCCTCTCCTACGAGCAGTACTTC | CASRGTSGTLSYEQYF
TRBJ2-1 | few | TRBV25-1 | TRBD2 | TGTGCCAGCAGACCCGGGACTAGGGGGTATGAGCAGTTCTTC | CASRPGTRGYEQFF
TRBJ2-5 | NA | TRBV14 | NA | TGTGCCAGCAGCCGCCAACCACCGGGACAAGGTATAGGGTACTTC | CASSRQPPGQGIGYF
TRBJ1-2 | NA | TRBV5-1 | TRBD1 | TGCGCCAGCTCTCGGGCACAGGGGGCAGGTTATGGCTACACCTTC | CASSRAQGAGYGYTF
TRBJ2-7 | NA | TRBV27 | NA | TGTGCCAGCAGTTTACTGGGGGTGGAGGGCGAGCAGTACTTC | CASSLLGVEGEQYF
TRBJ2-7 | few | TRBV5-5 | NA | TGTGCCAGCAGCCCGTCGGCGCGGAGCTCCTACGAGCAGTACTTC | CASSPSARSSYEQYF
TRBJ2-7 | NA | TRBV20-1 | TRBD1 | TGCAGTGCTATGACAGGGTACGCGCAGTACTTC | CSAMTGYAQYF
TRBJ2-5 | few | TRBV5-1 | TRBD2 | TGCGCCAGCAGCTTGGCTGCTAGCGGCATCCAAGAGACCCAGTACTTC | CASSLAASGIQETQYF
TRBJ1-5 | few | TRBV4-2 | NA | TGTGCCAGCAGCCAAGACAGTAGCAATCAGCCCCAGCATTTT | CASSQDSSNQPQHF
TRBJ2-4 | NA | TRBV6-6 | TRBD1 | TGTGCCAGCAGTGGGGACAGGGGCAAAAACATTCAGTACTTC | CASSGDRGKNIQYF
TRBJ1-2 | NA | TRBV20-1 | NA | TGCAGTGCTGAACGACAAAGAGGTTCTGGTTATGGCTACACCTTC | CSAERQRGSGYGYTF
TRBJ1-1 | few | TRBV29-1 | TRBD1 | TGCGGCCTCGGGACAGAGACCCTGAACACTGAAGCTTTCTTT | CGLGTETLNTEAFF
TRBJ2-7 | NA | TRBV29-1 | NA | TGCAGCGTTCGAATGCCAAGCTCCTACGAGCAGTACTTC | CSVRMPSSYEQYF